This T cell receptor beta chain originates from a study of T cell responses to AZD1222 COVID-19 vaccine. Overall study results and limits: Clonal diversity may have been underestimated, and the donors were mostly white British, with more females than males.

This clone has just one count. What it recognizes is unknown. In germline, CDR1 is DFQATT, CDR2 SNEGSKA (reference sequence). Deletions cut 6 bases from V and 5 bases from J, with 10 bases between. This CDR3 has 11 amino acids. Clones were sequenced by immunoSEQ multiplex PCR, and TCRdb holds only the in-frame ones, with some missing. The sample holds about 80,000 clones; approximately 85% are singletons and the top ten take more than 3%. The TCR sequence derives from an adult who received the AZD1222 COVID-19 vaccine. Material: peripheral blood, obtained 28 days after the second AZD1222 dose. The V call is TRBV20-1, the J call TRBJ1-2; the D is unclear. CDR3 sequence (DNA): TGCAGTGCCGATGACTCGTATGGCTACACCTTC. Its translation: CSADDSYGYTF.